A single T cell receptor (beta chain) is shown here with its context. Trimming at V came to 0 bases and at J to 4 bases, leaving 7 bases not matched to a gene. In germline, CDR1 is SGHRS, CDR2 YFSETQ. The CDR3 length is 15 residues. The sample comes from a study of cytomegalovirus exposure and HLA in healthy donors. The PCR made use of 60 Vbeta and 13 Jbeta primers. Method: immunoSEQ multiplex PCR; TCRdb's copy keeps in-frame clones and lacks some. In the table there are about 93,000 clones, approximately 60% of which are singletons. Sequencing was carried out using PBMCs. This chain links TRBV5-1 with TRBJ2-7; TRBD2 matches 7 bases. This sequence originates from a boy between 10 and 17 years old in good health and CMV-seropositive. The CDR3 protein is CASSLGGEGKYEQYF. The CDR3 DNA follows: TGCGCCAGCAGCTTGGGAGGGGAGGGGAAATACGAGCAGTACTTC.